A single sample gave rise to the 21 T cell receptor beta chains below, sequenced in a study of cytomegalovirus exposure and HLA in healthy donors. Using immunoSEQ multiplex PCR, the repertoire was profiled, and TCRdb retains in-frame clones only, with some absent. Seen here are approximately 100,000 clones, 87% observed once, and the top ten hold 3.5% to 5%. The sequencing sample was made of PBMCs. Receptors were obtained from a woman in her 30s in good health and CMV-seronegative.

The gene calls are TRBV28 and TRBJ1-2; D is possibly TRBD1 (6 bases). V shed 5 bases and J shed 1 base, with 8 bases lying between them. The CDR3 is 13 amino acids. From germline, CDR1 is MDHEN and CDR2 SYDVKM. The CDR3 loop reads CASSRQVNYGYTF. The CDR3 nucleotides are TGTGCCAGCAGTCGACAGGTTAACTATGGCTACACCTTC.

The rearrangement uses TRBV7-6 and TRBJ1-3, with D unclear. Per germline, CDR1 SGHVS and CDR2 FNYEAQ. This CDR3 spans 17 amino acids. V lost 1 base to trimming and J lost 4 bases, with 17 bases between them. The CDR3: CASSLGGFGDHGNTIYF. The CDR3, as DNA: TGTGCCAGCAGCTTAGGAGGGTTTGGGGATCACGGAAACACCATATATTTT.

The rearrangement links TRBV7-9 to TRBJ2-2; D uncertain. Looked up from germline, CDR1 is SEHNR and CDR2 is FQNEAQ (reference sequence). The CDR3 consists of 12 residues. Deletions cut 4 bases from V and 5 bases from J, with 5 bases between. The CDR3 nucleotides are TGTGCCAGCAGCTACAGAACCGGGGAGCTGTTTTTT. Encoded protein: CASSYRTGELFF.

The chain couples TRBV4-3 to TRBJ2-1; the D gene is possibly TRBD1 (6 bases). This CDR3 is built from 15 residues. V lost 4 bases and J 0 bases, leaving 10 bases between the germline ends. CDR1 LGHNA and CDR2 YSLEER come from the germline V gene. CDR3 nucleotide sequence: TGCGCCAGCAGCCCCTCAGGGGTCTCCTACAATGAGCAGTTCTTC. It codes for CASSPSGVSYNEQFF.

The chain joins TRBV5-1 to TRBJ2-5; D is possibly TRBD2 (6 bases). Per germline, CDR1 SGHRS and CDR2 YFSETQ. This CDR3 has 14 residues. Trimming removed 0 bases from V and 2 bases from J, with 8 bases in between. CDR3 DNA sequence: TGCGCCAGCAGCTTGGGACTAGTACAAGAGACCCAGTACTTC. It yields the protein CASSLGLVQETQYF.

CDR3 region: CASSLTAGNTIYF. As DNA, the CDR3 is TGTGCCAGCAGCTTAACCGCGGGAAACACCATATATTTT. The chain recombines TRBV11-2 with TRBJ1-3; no firm D call. Trimming left V 2 bases short and J 4 bases short, with 6 bases between. The V gene's germline CDR1 is SGHAT and CDR2 FQNNGV. CDR3 length: 13 residues.

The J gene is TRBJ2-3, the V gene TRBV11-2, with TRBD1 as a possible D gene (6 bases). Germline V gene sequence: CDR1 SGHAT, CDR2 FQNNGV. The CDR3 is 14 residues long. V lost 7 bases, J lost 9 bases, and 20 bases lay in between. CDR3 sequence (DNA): TGTGCCAGCACTCCGGCAGGGGTAACAGTAACGCAGTATTTT. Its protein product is CASTPAGVTVTQYF.

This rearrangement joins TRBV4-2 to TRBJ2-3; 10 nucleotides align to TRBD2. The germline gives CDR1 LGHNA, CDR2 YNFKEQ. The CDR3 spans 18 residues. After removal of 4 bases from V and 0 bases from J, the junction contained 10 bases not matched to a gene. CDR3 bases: TGTGCCAGCAGCCTAGCCTCGGGACTAGCGTACAGCACAGATACGCAGTATTTT. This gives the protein CASSLASGLAYSTDTQYF.

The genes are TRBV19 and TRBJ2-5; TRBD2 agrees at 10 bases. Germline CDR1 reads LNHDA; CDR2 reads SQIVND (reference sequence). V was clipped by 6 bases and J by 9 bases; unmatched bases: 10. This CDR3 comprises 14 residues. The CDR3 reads CASRASGGPGAQYF. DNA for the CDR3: TGTGCCAGTAGGGCTAGCGGGGGCCCAGGAGCCCAGTACTTC.

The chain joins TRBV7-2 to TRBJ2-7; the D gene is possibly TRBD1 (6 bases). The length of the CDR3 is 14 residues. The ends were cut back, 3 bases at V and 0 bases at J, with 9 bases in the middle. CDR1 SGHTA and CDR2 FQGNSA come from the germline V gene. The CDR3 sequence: CASSFDRYSYEQYF. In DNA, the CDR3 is TGTGCCAGCAGCTTCGACAGGTACTCCTACGAGCAGTACTTC.

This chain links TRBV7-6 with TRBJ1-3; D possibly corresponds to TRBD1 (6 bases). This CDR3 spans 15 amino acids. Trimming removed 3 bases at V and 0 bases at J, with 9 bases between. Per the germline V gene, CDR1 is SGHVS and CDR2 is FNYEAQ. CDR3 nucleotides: TGTGCCAGCAGCTTGAACAGGGACTCTGGAAACACCATATATTTT. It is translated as CASSLNRDSGNTIYF.

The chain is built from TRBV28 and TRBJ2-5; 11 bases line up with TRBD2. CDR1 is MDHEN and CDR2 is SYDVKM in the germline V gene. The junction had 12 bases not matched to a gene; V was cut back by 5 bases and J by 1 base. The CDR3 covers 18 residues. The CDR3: CASSQTSGSITFQETQYF. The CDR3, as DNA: TGTGCCAGCAGTCAAACTAGCGGGAGTATTACATTCCAAGAGACCCAGTACTTC.

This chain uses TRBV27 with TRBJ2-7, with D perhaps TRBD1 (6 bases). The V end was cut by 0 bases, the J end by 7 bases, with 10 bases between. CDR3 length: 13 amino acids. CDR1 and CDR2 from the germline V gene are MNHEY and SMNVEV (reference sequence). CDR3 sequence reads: CASSLSSDREQYF. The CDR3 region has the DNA TGTGCCAGCAGTTTATCTTCCGACAGGGAGCAGTACTTC.

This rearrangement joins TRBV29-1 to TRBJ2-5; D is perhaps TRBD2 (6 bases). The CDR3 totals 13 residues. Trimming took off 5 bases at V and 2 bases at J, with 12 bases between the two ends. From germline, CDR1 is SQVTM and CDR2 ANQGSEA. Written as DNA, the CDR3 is TGCAGCGTTTCACGGGGGTGGCAAGAGACCCAGTACTTC. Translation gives CSVSRGWQETQYF.

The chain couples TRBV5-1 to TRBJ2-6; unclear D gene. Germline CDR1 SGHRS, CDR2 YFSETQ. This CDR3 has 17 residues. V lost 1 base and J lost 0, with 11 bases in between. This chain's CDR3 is CASSLSQVTSGANVLTF. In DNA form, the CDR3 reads TGCGCCAGCAGCTTGTCTCAGGTAACCTCTGGGGCCAACGTCCTGACTTTC.

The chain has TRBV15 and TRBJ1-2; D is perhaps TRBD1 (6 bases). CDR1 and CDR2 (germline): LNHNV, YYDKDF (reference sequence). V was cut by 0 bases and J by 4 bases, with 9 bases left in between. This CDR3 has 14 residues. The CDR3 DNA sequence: TGTGCCACCAGCAGAGAAACAGGGCTCTATGGCTACACCTTC. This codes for CATSRETGLYGYTF.

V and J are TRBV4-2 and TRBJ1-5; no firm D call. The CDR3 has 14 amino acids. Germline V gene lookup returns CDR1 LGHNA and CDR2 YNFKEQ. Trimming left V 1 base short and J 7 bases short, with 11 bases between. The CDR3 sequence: CASSQVRFSQPQHF. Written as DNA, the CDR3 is TGTGCCAGCAGCCAAGTTCGGTTTTCGCAGCCCCAGCATTTT.

Here the CDR3 DNA reads TGCAGCATCCCGGCGGGGAACATTCAGTACTTC. As protein: CSIPAGNIQYF. V gene TRBV29-1 combines with J gene TRBJ2-4; maybe TRBD2 (6 bases). Trimming cost V 8 bases and J 7 bases, with 12 bases left between them. The CDR3 is 11 residues long. Looked up from germline, CDR1 is SQVTM and CDR2 is ANQGSEA.

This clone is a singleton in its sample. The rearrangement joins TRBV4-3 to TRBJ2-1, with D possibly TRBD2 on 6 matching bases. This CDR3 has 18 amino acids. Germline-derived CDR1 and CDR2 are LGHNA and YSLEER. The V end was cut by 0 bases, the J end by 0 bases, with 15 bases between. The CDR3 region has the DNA TGCGCCAGCAGCCAAGACGTAGCGGAACCTAGCTCCTACAATGAGCAGTTCTTC. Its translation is CASSQDVAEPSSYNEQFF.

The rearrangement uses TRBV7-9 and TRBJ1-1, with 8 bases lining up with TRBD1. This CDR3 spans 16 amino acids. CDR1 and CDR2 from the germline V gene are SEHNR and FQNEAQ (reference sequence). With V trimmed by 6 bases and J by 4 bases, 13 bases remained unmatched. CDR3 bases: TGTGCCAGCAGACCTACGACTCAGGGGGCGCTCACTGAAGCTTTCTTT. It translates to CASRPTTQGALTEAFF.

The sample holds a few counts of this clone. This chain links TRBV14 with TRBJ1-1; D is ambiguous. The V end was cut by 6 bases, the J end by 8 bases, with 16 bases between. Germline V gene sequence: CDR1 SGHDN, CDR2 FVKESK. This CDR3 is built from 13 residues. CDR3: CASSQNRPREAFF. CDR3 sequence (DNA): TGTGCCAGCAGTCAGAACCGTCCCAGGGAAGCTTTCTTT.